Sequencing of this T cell receptor (beta chain) was carried out in a study of blood T cell repertoires in COVID-19. As for the study in general: Sites across the United States, Italy and Spain contributed samples from acute and convalescent COVID-19.

Between the trimmed V and J ends, which lost 7 bases and 10 bases, there was a span of 10 bases. This CDR3 has 10 amino acids. From germline, CDR1 is LNHDA and CDR2 SQIVND (reference sequence). Original processing notes: Quantification of nucleated cells was approximated via reference gene primer amplification. Profiling relied on immunoSEQ multiplex PCR, and the TCRdb table lists in-frame clones only, not all of them. The DNA was the basis for D and trimming; V, J and clone size are from that table. The repertoire holds 110,000 or so clones, with approximately 90% as singletons. Sequenced sample: peripheral blood. The sequence came from a human donor with acute or convalescent COVID-19. The donor label of this sample is uncertain. The rearrangement uses TRBV19 and TRBJ1-1; no clear D. CDR3 region: CASIGAGAFF. CDR3 coding DNA: TGTGCCAGTATCGGCGCGGGAGCTTTCTTT. The variable domain in full, completed from reference TRBV19 and TRBJ1-1, reads DGGITQSPKYLFRKEGQNVTLSCEQNLNHDAMYWYRQDPGQGLRLIYYSQIVNDFQKGDIAEGYSVSREKKESFPLTVTSAQKNPTAFYLCASIGAGAFFGQGTRLTVV.